This T cell receptor (beta chain) stems from a study of T cells in Graves' hyperthyroidism and ophthalmopathy. The source material, RNA transcripts, was used to amplify TCR beta CDR3 regions. TCR CDR3 regions were first amplified by RT-PCR with HTBI primers. A single record per CDR3 protein comes from TCRdb applying MiXCR to the multiplex PCR reads. The repertoire holds under 450,000 distinct CDR3 sequences, roughly 17% seen once, with around a third in the top ten. This clonotype was detected only a few times. CDR1 and CDR2 (germline): MDHEN, SYDVKM. V trimming: 5 bases; J trimming: 13 bases; junction bases outside the gene matches: 13. This CDR3 region has 13 residues.

The TCR was taken from a woman aged 25 to 39 with Graves' hyperthyroidism that later progressed to Graves' ophthalmopathy. Material for sequencing was blood. The chain combines TRBV28 with TRBJ1-2; TRBD1 aligns across 7 bases. CDR3 region: CASSPPGAGGSTF. The CDR3 DNA is TGTGCCAGCAGTCCCCCGGGAGCAGGGGGGTCCACCTTC.